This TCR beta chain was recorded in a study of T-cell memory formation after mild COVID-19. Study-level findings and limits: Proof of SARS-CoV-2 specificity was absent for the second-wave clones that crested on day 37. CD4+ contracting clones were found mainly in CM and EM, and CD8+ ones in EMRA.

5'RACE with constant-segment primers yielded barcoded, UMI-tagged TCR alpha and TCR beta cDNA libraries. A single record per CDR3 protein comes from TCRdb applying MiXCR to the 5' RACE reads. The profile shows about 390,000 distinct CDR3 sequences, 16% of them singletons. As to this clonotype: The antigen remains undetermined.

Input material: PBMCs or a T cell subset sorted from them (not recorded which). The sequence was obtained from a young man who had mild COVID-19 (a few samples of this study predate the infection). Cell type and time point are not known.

Here the CDR3 reads CASSLGDRGFQPQHF. CDR3 in DNA: TGTGCCAGCAGTTTAGGGGACAGGGGTTTTCAGCCCCAGCATTTT. The V and J genes are TRBV12-3 or TRBV12-4 and TRBJ1-5, with 10 bases that match TRBD1. V was clipped by 1 base and J by 6 bases; unmatched bases: 3. There are 15 residues in the CDR3.